These 2 T cell receptor beta chains were all obtained from the same sample, sequenced in a study of CD8+CD57+ T cells in acquired aplastic anemia. Genomic DNA templated the TCR beta VDJ and CDR3 profiling. TCRdb itself ran the reads through MiXCR, one entry per CDR3 protein. The data show 250,000 to 350,000 distinct CDR3 sequences, 55% to 60% seen once. Specimen: sorted CD4+, CD8+, or CD8+CD57+ T cells (not recorded which) from PBMCs. These TCRs come from a human donor with severe aplastic anemia or a healthy control (not recorded which).

This clonotype has a single count. The conserved final phenylalanine or tryptophan is absent from the CDR3, which likely points to a read error. The rearrangement links TRBV13 to TRBJ2-7; 9 bases match TRBD2. Germline V gene lookup returns CDR1 PRHDT and CDR2 FYEKMQ (reference sequence). The length of the CDR3 is 15 residues. J was trimmed by 3 bases and V by 4 bases; bases with no gene match: 7. CDR3 region: CASSSSARGGYEQYS. DNA for the CDR3: TGTGCCAGCAGCTCCAGTGCGCGGGGGGGCTACGAGCAGTACTCC.

Only one count was recorded for this clonotype. The rearrangement uses TRBV25-1 and TRBJ2-5, with TRBD1 identical over 7 bases. Germline CDR1 is MGHDK and CDR2 is SYGVNS. The CDR3 has 15 amino acids. V was pared by 3 bases and J by 1 base, with 5 bases of the junction left unmatched. CDR3 in amino acids: CASSEARGIQETQYF. CDR3 DNA: TGTGCCAGCAGTGAGGCCAGGGGGATCCAAGAGACCCAGTACTTC.